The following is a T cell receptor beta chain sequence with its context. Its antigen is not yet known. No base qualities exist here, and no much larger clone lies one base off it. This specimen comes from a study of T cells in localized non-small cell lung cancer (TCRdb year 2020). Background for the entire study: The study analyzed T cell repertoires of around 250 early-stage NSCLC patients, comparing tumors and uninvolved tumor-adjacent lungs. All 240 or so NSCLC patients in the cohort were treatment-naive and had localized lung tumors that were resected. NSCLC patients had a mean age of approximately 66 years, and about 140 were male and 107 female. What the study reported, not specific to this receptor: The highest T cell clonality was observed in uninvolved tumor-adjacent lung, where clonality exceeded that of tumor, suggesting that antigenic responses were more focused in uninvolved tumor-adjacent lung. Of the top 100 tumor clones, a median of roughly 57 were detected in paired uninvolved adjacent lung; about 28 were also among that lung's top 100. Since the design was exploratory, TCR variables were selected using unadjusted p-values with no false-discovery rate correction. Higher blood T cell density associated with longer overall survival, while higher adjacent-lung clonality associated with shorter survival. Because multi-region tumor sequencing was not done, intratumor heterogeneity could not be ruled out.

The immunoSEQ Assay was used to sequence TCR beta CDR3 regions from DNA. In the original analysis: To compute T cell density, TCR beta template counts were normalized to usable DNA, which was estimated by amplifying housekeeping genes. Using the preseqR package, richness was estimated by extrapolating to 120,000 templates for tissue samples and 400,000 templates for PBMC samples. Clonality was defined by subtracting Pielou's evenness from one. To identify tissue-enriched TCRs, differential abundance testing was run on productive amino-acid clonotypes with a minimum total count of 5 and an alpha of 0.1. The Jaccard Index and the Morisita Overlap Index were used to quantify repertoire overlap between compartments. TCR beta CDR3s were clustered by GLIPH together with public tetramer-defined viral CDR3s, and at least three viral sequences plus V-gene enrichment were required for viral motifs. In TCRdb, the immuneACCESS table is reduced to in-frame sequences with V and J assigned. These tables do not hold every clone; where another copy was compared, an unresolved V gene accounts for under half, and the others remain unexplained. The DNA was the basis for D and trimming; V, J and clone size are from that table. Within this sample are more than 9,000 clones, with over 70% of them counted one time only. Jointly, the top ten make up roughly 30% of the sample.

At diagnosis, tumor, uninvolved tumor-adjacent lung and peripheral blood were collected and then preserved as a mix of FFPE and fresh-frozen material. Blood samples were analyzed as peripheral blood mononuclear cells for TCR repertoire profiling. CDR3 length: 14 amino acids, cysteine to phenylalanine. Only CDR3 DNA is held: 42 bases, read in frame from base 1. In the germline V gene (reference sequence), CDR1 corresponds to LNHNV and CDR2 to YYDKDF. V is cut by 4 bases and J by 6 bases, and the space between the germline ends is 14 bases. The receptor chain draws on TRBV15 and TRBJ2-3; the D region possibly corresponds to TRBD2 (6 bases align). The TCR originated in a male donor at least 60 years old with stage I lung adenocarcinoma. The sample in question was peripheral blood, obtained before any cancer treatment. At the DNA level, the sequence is TGTGCCACCAGCACTCGGGCCCGGGGGGATACGCAGTATTTT. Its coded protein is CATSTRARGDTQYF.